These 28 T cell receptor beta chains were all obtained from the same sample, sequenced in a study of OX40 agonist ivuxolimab in advanced cancers. The protocol was immunoSEQ multiplex PCR, while the TCRdb copy is restricted to in-frame clones and leaves out a portion. The sample has 65,000 to 70,000 clones, 82% seen once. The sample in question was CD4+ or CD8+ T cells sorted from blood, obtained in a trial of the OX40 agonist ivuxolimab. The receptors here all came from an adult with an advanced solid tumor such as melanoma, head and neck, liver or kidney cancer.

This chain links TRBV7-9 with TRBJ2-7; unclear D gene. This CDR3 contains 13 residues. CDR1 and CDR2 from the germline V gene are SEHNR and FQNEAQ (reference sequence). V dropped 5 bases and J dropped 0 bases, with 8 bases sitting between them. The CDR3 spells CASSLGPSYEQYF. CDR3 in DNA: TGTGCCAGCAGCCTTGGACCCTCCTACGAGCAGTACTTC.

The chain uses TRBV7-2 and TRBJ2-2; D remains unclear. Per the germline V gene, CDR1 is SGHTA and CDR2 is FQGNSA. The V end was cut by 3 bases, the J end by 0 bases, with 5 bases between. CDR3 size: 14 residues. In nucleotides, the CDR3 is TGTGCCAGCAGCTTCGCCGCGAACACCGGGGAGCTGTTTTTT. The encoded protein is CASSFAANTGELFF.

The chain carries TRBV18 and TRBJ2-5; the D is unclear. Trimming stripped 0 bases from V and 1 base from J, with 6 bases between. CDR1 and CDR2 from the germline V gene are KGHSH and LQKENI. There are 14 residues in the CDR3. The CDR3 here is CASSPPGIQETQYF. In nucleotides, the CDR3 is TGTGCCAGCTCACCACCGGGCATCCAAGAGACCCAGTACTTC.

The V call is TRBV9, the J call TRBJ1-5, with 10 bases aligning to TRBD1. CDR1 and CDR2 (germline): SGDLS, YYNGEE. The CDR3 has 14 residues. V trimming: 2 bases; J trimming: 5 bases; junction bases outside the gene matches: 1. CDR3 nucleotide sequence: TGTGCCAGCAGCGTCGGGACAGGGGATCAGCCCCAGCATTTT. Its translation is CASSVGTGDQPQHF. Based on the CDR3 plus reference TRBV9 and TRBJ1-5, the full variable domain is DSGVTQTPKHLITATGQRVTLRCSPRSGDLSVYWYQQSLDQGLQFLIQYYNGEERAKGNILERFSAQQFPDLHSELNLSSLELGDSALYFCASSVGTGDQPQHFGDGTRLSIL.

The gene calls are TRBV5-4 and TRBJ1-2; TRBD1 matches at 8 bases. Trimming removed 1 base from V and 8 bases from J; junction bases left unmatched: 4. This CDR3 contains 13 residues. The germline gives CDR1 SGHNT, CDR2 YYREEE (reference sequence). The CDR3 loop is CASSLQGAYGYTF. CDR3 sequence (DNA): TGTGCCAGCAGCTTGCAGGGGGCGTACGGCTACACCTTC.

V and J are TRBV19 and TRBJ1-2; D ambiguous. The CDR3 runs 14 residues. V was pared by 3 bases and J by 1 base, with 9 bases between. Germline V gene sequence: CDR1 LNHDA, CDR2 SQIVND (reference sequence). Here the CDR3 DNA reads TGTGCCAGTAGTATTCCCCCCAGTAACTATGGCTACACCTTC. Its protein product is CASSIPPSNYGYTF. Full variable domain (rest looked up from reference TRBV19 and TRBJ1-2): DGGITQSPKYLFRKEGQNVTLSCEQNLNHDAMYWYRQDPGQGLRLIYYSQIVNDFQKGDIAEGYSVSREKKESFPLTVTSAQKNPTAFYLCASSIPPSNYGYTFGSGTRLTVV.

The V and J genes are TRBV25-1 and TRBJ2-3; D is ambiguous. The length of the CDR3 is 14 residues. Germline V CDR1 and CDR2: MGHDK, SYGVNS. The V and J ends lost 2 bases and 2 bases respectively, with 8 bases between them. Here the CDR3 DNA reads TGTGCCAGCAGTGAAGTCACCCTCACAGATACGCAGTATTTT. As protein: CASSEVTLTDTQYF.

This clone was picked up a small number of times. V gene TRBV7-2 combines with J gene TRBJ1-2; D is unclear. Germline CDR1 SGHTA, CDR2 FQGNSA. This CDR3 contains 10 residues. V dropped 8 bases and J dropped 8 bases, with 9 bases sitting between them. The DNA of the CDR3 is TGTGCCAGCGGCGACGAGGGCTACACCTTC. Translation: CASGDEGYTF.

This chain uses TRBV6-1 with TRBJ2-5, with D maybe TRBD2 (5 bases). The J call could be wrong; TRBJ2-7 is a better fit for the DNA end. The CDR3 runs to 14 residues. CDR1 is MNHNS, CDR2 SASEGT, per germline. This chain's CDR3 is CASKSPGSSYEQYF. CDR3 in DNA: TGTGCCAGTAAGTCCCCGGGGAGCTCCTACGAGCAGTACTTC.

This clone was counted only a few times. J is TRBJ2-5 and V is TRBV30, with TRBD2 as a possible D gene (5 bases). CDR3 size: 15 residues. The V gene's germline CDR1 is GTSNPN and CDR2 SVGIG (reference sequence). The V gene lost 1 base and the J gene lost 2 bases, with 14 bases spanning the gap. CDR3 sequence (DNA): TGTGCCTGGAGTGCCACTAGTGTTTTGCAAGAGACCCAGTACTTC. Translated, it gives CAWSATSVLQETQYF.

The chain uses TRBV10-3 and TRBJ1-5; 8 bases are shared with TRBD1. This CDR3 spans 14 amino acids. After removal of 2 bases from V and 7 bases from J, the junction contained 4 bases not matched to a gene. Per germline, CDR1 ENHRY and CDR2 SYGVKD. CDR3 region: CAISEDGQGQPQHF. CDR3 nucleotide sequence: TGTGCCATCAGTGAGGATGGACAGGGACAGCCCCAGCATTTT.

This chain links TRBV5-4 with TRBJ2-1; 12 nucleotides align to TRBD2. The CDR3 spans 17 residues. Per the germline V gene, CDR1 is SGHNT and CDR2 is YYREEE (reference sequence). V lost 2 bases to trimming and J lost 4 bases; unmatched junction nucleotides: 7. The CDR3, as DNA: TGTGCCAGCAGCTTAGCTAGCGGGAGGGGAAGGTACAATGAGCAGTTCTTC. Translating it yields CASSLASGRGRYNEQFF.

This clone was counted a single time. The gene calls are TRBV6-1 and TRBJ2-1; TRBD2 agrees at 11 bases. The CDR3 covers 15 residues. The germline gives CDR1 MNHNS, CDR2 SASEGT. After removal of 5 bases from V and 7 bases from J, the junction contained 7 bases not matched to a gene. CDR3 sequence (DNA): TGTGCCAGCAGTATCCTAGCGGGGGGCAGGAATGAGCAGTTCTTC. This translates into CASSILAGGRNEQFF.

This clone came up a few times. V and J are TRBV28 and TRBJ2-7; 8 bases fit TRBD1. The CDR3 runs to 14 residues. V lost 5 bases, J lost 6 bases, and 9 bases stayed unmatched. Per the germline V gene, CDR1 is MDHEN and CDR2 is SYDVKM. The CDR3 spells CASSARTGPREQYV. The CDR3 bases are TGTGCCAGCAGTGCCCGGACAGGGCCTCGCGAGCAGTACGTC.

This chain uses TRBV2 with TRBJ1-2; TRBD1 matches 7 bases. V lost 1 base to trimming and J lost 4 bases; unmatched junction nucleotides: 6. The germline gives CDR1 SNHLY, CDR2 FYNNEI. The CDR3 has 15 amino acids. The DNA of the CDR3 is TGTGCCAGCAGTGAAGGCACAGGGGTGATCTATGGCTACACCTTC. Protein product: CASSEGTGVIYGYTF.

V gene TRBV5-1 combines with J gene TRBJ1-5, with 9 nucleotides matching TRBD1. The CDR3 consists of 15 residues. The germline V gene encodes CDR1 SGHRS and CDR2 YFSETQ. With V trimmed by 1 base and J by 6 bases, 5 bases remained unmatched. The CDR3 here is CASSLSGQGGQPQHF. CDR3 DNA: TGCGCCAGCAGCTTGTCGGGACAGGGTGGTCAGCCCCAGCATTTT. Complete variable domain (other parts from reference TRBV5-1 and TRBJ1-5): KAGVTQTPRYLIKTRGQQVTLSCSPISGHRSVSWYQQTPGQGLQFLFEYFSETQRNKGNFPGRFSGRQFSNSRSEMNVSTLELGDSALYLCASSLSGQGGQPQHFGDGTRLSIL.

The chain couples TRBV5-6 to TRBJ2-4; perhaps D is TRBD1 or TRBD2 (5 bases each). Trimming took 2 bases from V and 6 from J, leaving 18 bases between them. The germline V gene encodes CDR1 SGHDT and CDR2 YYEEEE. This CDR3 region has 16 residues. The CDR3 DNA follows: TGTGCCAGCAGCTTAGCCTCCGGGACCGTGGTAAACATTCAGTACTTC. Amino acids: CASSLASGTVVNIQYF.

The chain is built from TRBV2 and TRBJ1-3; weak D call: TRBD1 (5 bases). CDR3 length equals 15 residues. Germline V gene lookup returns CDR1 SNHLY and CDR2 FYNNEI. Trimming cost V 5 bases and J 0 bases, with 11 bases left between them. As DNA, the CDR3 is TGTGCCAGCAGTCGGGGGACTAGCTCTGGAAACACCATATATTTT. Translation gives CASSRGTSSGNTIYF.

The chain combines TRBV5-5 with TRBJ2-7; maybe TRBD1 (6 bases). Looked up from germline, CDR1 is SGHKS and CDR2 is YYEKEE (reference sequence). This CDR3 spans 13 amino acids. The V and J ends lost 7 bases and 1 base respectively, with 12 bases between them. DNA of the CDR3: TGTGCCAGCGGATCTACAGGGTCCTACGAGCAGTACGTC. This gives the protein CASGSTGSYEQYV.

The chain uses TRBV9 and TRBJ1-2; possibly TRBD1 for D (6 bases). The CDR3 has 14 amino acids. V was clipped by 4 bases and J by 2 bases, with 12 bases between them. CDR1 is SGDLS, CDR2 YYNGEE, per germline. In nucleotides, the CDR3 is TGTGCCAGCAGCCAGAGGACAGTGAACTATGGCTACACCTTC. This gives the protein CASSQRTVNYGYTF.

The chain is built from TRBV2 and TRBJ1-1, with D perhaps TRBD1 (6 bases). V gave up 8 bases and J gave up 4 bases, with 14 bases separating them. CDR3 length equals 13 residues. Germline V gene data show CDR1 as SNHLY and CDR2 as FYNNEI. The CDR3 DNA is TGTGCCAGCGAAGGGGGAGTCGCCACTGAAGCTTTCTTT. Protein: CASEGGVATEAFF.

The chain combines TRBV30 with TRBJ2-1; 8 bases map to TRBD2. The CDR3 loop spans 15 amino acids. Germline lookup yields CDR1 GTSNPN and CDR2 SVGIG (reference sequence). Unmatched junction bases numbered 3, after V lost 0 bases and J lost 2 bases. CDR3 sequence: CAWSVSGGAYNEQFF. The CDR3 region has the DNA TGTGCCTGGAGTGTCAGCGGGGGCGCCTACAATGAGCAGTTCTTC.

The CDR3 spells CASSEARRINQPQHF. The CDR3 DNA reads as TGTGCCAGCAGTGAAGCCAGGAGAATCAATCAGCCCCAGCATTTT. The chain combines TRBV6-1 with TRBJ1-5, with unresolved D. Germline loops: CDR1 MNHNS, CDR2 SASEGT. V was shortened by 0 bases and J by 3 bases, with 9 bases between the two germline ends. The CDR3 length is 15 residues.

Only a few counts were recorded for this clone. For the CDR3, the DNA is TGCGCCAGCAGCCGCACATCACGGGAGAACACTGAAGCTTTCTTT. Amino acid sequence: CASSRTSRENTEAFF. The chain has TRBV5-1 and TRBJ1-1; D gene unclear. Germline CDR1 reads SGHRS; CDR2 reads YFSETQ. Trimming stripped 4 bases from V and 1 base from J, with 14 bases between. This CDR3 is 15 amino acids long.

This clone was picked up a small number of times. The V gene is TRBV6-1, the J gene TRBJ2-2, with 10 positions matching TRBD1. After removal of 8 bases from V and 1 base from J, the junction contained 1 base not matched to a gene. Looked up from germline, CDR1 is MNHNS and CDR2 is SASEGT. The CDR3 spans 14 residues. The CDR3 DNA reads as TGTGCCAGCGGGACAGGGGTGAACACCGGGGAGCTGTTTTTT. Encoded protein: CASGTGVNTGELFF.

This chain connects TRBV19 to TRBJ2-3; a weak D match, TRBD1 (6 bases). CDR3 length: 18 residues. Germline loops: CDR1 LNHDA, CDR2 SQIVND (reference sequence). Trimming took off 3 bases at V and 3 bases at J, with 22 bases between the two ends. CDR3 in DNA: TGTGCCAGTAGTATTTCAGTGATGGACAGCCTCGGGACAGATACGCAGTATTTT. Its protein is CASSISVMDSLGTDTQYF. The complete variable domain, with remaining parts taken from reference TRBV19 and TRBJ2-3, reads DGGITQSPKYLFRKEGQNVTLSCEQNLNHDAMYWYRQDPGQGLRLIYYSQIVNDFQKGDIAEGYSVSREKKESFPLTVTSAQKNPTAFYLCASSISVMDSLGTDTQYFGPGTRLTVL.

This chain joins TRBV19 and TRBJ2-3, with 9 positions matching TRBD2. The trim removed 7 bases at V and 4 bases at J, leaving 9 bases unmatched. Germline V CDR1 and CDR2: LNHDA, SQIVND (reference sequence). The CDR3 extends over 15 amino acids. The CDR3 spells CASTDGGTSSDTQYF. The CDR3 DNA follows: TGTGCCAGTACCGATGGTGGGACTAGCTCAGATACGCAGTATTTT.

V usage is TRBV7-2 and J usage is TRBJ1-1; tentatively, D is TRBD1 (5 bases). The ends were cut back, 4 bases at V and 5 bases at J, with 11 bases in the middle. Germline lookup yields CDR1 SGHTA and CDR2 FQGNSA. CDR3 length equals 13 residues. The CDR3 region is CASSSDSFTEAFF. CDR3 nucleotides: TGTGCCAGCAGCTCTGACAGCTTTACTGAAGCTTTCTTT.